Following are 3 T cell receptor beta chains from one sample sequenced in a study of PD-1 blockade in classical Hodgkin lymphoma. Autologous stem cell transplantation was followed by relapse in every patient, and brentuximab vedotin exposure varied. The table came from immunoSEQ multiplex PCR; TCRdb's copy has only in-frame clones and leaves some out. Found here are roughly 81,000 clones, over 90% of them singletons; the top ten hold over 2%. The input for sequencing was peripheral blood mononuclear cells (PBMCs), taken before the second cycle of nivolumab. These receptor sequences come from a human donor with classical Hodgkin lymphoma.

V and J are TRBV28 and TRBJ2-7, with TRBD2 matching 10 bases. The CDR3 runs 16 residues. Germline V lookup: CDR1 MDHEN, CDR2 SYDVKM. J was trimmed by 0 bases and V by 7 bases; bases with no gene match: 9. CDR3 sequence (DNA): TGTGCCAGCAAGTCTAGCGGGAGTTTCAGCTCCTACGAGCAGTACTTC. Amino acid sequence: CASKSSGSFSSYEQYF.

This chain connects TRBV6-1 to TRBJ1-2, with TRBD1 matching 7 bases. The CDR3 totals 15 residues. Losses at the gene ends were 4 bases for V and 6 bases for J; bases not matched to a gene: 11. CDR1 MNHNS and CDR2 SASEGT come from the germline V gene. The CDR3: CASSALTSGQDGYTF. Written as DNA, the CDR3 is TGTGCCAGCAGTGCCCTAACCTCCGGACAGGATGGCTACACCTTC.

The chain combines TRBV28 with TRBJ2-7, with D perhaps TRBD1 (5 bases). CDR1 and CDR2 (germline): MDHEN, SYDVKM. V was cut by 3 bases and J by 3 bases, with 15 bases left in between. The CDR3 has 15 amino acids. The CDR3 spells CASSFSTLGRYEQYF. CDR3 bases: TGTGCCAGCAGTTTCTCAACCCTGGGGCGCTACGAGCAGTACTTC.